This T cell receptor beta chain was profiled in a study of blood T cells in healthy people across ages. Primers used in a second PCR of about 7 to 12 cycles were a sample-barcoded 5' primer and a J-beta primer mix. TCRdb used MiXCR to reprocess the 5' RACE reads, holding one entry per CDR3 protein. The sample has about 930,000 distinct CDR3 sequences; about 29% are singletons. V was cut by 6 bases and J by 0 bases, with 12 bases left in between. Germline V gene data show CDR1 as DFQATT and CDR2 as SNEGSKA (reference sequence). This CDR3 spans 14 amino acids. These data also featured in a second study, about T cells of mothers and their children. This second study says: Donation was provided by three healthy Caucasian mothers along with their six children.

The TCR was taken from a woman in her forties in good health. The V gene is TRBV20-1, the J gene TRBJ1-5; weak D call: TRBD1 (6 bases). Sequencing was performed on blood. Written as DNA, the CDR3 is TGCAGTGCCCGTAAGGGGGTTAGCAATCAGCCCCAGCATTTT. Amino acids: CSARKGVSNQPQHF.